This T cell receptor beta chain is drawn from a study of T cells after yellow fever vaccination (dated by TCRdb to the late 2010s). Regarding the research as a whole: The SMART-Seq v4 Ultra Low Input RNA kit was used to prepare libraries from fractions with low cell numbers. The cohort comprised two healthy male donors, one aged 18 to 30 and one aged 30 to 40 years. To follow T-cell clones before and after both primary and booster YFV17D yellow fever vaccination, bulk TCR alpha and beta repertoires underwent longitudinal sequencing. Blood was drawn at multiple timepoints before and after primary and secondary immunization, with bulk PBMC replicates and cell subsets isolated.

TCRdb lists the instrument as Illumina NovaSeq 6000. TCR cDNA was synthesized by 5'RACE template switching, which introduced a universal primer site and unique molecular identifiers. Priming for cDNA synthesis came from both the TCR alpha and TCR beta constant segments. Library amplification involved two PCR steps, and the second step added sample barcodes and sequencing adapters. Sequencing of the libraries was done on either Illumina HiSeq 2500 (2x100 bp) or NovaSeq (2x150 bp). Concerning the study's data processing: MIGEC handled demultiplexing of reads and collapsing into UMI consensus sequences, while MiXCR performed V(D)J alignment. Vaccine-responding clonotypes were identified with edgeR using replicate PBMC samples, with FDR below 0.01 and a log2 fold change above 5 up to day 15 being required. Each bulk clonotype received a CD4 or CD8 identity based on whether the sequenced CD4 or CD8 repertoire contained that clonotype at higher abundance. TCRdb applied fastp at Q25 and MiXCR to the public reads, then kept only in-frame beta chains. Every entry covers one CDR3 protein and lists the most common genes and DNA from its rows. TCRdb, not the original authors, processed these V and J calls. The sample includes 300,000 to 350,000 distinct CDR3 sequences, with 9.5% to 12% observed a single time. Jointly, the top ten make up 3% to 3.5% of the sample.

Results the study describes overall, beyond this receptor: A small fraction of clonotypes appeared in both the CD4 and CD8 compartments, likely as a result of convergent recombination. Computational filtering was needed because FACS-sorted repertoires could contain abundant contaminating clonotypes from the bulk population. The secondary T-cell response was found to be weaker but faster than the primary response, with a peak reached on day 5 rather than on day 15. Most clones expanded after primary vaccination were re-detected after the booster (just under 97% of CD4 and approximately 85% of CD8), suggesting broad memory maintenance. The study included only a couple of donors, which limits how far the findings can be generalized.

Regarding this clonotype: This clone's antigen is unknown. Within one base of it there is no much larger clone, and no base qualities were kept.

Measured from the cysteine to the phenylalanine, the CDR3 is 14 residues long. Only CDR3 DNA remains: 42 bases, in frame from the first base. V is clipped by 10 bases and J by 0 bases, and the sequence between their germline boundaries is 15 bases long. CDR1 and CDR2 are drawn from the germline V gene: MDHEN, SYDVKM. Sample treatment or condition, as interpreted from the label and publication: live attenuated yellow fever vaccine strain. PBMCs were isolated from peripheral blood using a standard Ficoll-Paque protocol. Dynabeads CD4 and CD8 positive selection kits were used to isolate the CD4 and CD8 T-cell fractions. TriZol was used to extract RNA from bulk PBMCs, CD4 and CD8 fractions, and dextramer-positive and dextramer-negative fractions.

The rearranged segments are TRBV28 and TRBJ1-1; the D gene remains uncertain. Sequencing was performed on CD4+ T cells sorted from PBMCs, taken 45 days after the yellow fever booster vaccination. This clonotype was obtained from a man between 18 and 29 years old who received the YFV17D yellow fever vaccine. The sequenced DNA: TGTGCCACCACCGACGGACTAATGAACACTGAAGCTTTCTTT. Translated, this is CATTDGLMNTEAFF. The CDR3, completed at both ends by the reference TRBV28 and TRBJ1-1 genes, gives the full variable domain DVKVTQSSRYLVKRTGEKVFLECVQDMDHENMFWYRQDPGLGLRLIYFSYDVKMKEKGDIPEGYSVSREKKERFSLILESASTNQTSMYLCATTDGLMNTEAFFGQGTRLTVV.